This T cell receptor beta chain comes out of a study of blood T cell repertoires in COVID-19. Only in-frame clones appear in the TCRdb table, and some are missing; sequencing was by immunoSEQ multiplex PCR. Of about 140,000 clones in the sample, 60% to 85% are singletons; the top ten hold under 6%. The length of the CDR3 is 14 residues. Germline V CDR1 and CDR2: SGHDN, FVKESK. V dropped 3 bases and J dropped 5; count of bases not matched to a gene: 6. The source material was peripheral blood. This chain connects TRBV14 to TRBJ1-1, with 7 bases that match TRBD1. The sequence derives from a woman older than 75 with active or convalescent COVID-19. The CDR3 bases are TGTGCCAGCAGCCAGGTTGGGACAGATACTGAAGCTTTCTTT. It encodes CASSQVGTDTEAFF.